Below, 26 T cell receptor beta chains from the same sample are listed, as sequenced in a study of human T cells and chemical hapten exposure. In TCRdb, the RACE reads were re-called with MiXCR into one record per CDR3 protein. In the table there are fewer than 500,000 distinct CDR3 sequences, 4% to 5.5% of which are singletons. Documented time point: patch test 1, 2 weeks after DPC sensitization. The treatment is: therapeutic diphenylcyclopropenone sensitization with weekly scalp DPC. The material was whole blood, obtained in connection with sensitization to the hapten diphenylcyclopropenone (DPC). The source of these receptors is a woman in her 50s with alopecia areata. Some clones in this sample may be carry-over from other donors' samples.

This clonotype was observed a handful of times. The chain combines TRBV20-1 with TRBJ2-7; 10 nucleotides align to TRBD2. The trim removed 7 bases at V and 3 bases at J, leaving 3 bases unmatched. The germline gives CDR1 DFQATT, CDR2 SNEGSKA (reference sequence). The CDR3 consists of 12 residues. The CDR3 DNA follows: TGCAGTGTGGGACTAGCGCTCTACGAGCAGTACTTC. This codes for CSVGLALYEQYF.

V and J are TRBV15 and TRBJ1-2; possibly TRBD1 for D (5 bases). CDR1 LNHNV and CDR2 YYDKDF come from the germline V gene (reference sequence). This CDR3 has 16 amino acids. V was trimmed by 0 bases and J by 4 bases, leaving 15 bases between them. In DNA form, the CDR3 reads TGTGCCACCAGCAGAGATATGCGGGGGACTTCCTATGGCTACACCTTC. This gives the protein CATSRDMRGTSYGYTF.

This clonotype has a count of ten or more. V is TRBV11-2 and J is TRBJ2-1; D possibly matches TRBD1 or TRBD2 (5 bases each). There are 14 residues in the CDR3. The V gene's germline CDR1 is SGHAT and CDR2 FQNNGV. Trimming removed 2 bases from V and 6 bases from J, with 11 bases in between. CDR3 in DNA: TGTGCCAGCAGCTTACCAGGGAGAGGCAATGAGCAGTTCTTC. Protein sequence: CASSLPGRGNEQFF.

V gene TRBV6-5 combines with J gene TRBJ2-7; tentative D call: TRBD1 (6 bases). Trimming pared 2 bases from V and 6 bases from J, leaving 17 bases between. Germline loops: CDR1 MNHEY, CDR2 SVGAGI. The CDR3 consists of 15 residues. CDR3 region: CASSYRVGEGGEQYF. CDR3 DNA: TGTGCCAGCAGTTACCGTGTAGGGGAAGGGGGCGAGCAGTACTTC.

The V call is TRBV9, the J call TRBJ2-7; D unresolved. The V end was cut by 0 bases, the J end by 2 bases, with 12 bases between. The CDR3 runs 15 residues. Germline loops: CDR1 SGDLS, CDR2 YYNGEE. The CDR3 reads CASSVGGTSTYEQYF. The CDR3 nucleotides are TGTGCCAGCAGCGTAGGGGGTACCTCAACCTACGAGCAGTACTTC.

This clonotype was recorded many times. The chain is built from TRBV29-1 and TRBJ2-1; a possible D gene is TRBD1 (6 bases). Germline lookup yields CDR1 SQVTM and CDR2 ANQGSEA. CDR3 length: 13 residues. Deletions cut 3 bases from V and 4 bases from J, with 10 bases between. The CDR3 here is CSVEVGGYNEQFF. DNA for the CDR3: TGCAGCGTTGAGGTAGGGGGTTACAATGAGCAGTTCTTC.

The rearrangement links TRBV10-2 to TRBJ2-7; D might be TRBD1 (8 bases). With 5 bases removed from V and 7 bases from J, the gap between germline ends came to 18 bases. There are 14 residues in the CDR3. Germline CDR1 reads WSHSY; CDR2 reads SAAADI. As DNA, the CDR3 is TGCGCCAGCAGTTATGGACAGGGACTACGGGAGCAGTACTTC. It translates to CASSYGQGLREQYF.

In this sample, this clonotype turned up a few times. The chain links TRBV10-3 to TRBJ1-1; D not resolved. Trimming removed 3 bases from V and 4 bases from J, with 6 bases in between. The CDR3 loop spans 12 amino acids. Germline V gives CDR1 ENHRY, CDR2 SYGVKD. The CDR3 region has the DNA TGTGCCATCAGTGACGGTGGCACTGAAGCTTTCTTT. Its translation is CAISDGGTEAFF.

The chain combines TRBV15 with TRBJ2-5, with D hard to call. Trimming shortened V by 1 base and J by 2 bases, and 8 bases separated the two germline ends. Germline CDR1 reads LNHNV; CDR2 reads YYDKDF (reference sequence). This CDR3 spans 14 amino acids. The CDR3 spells CATSRVPSQETQYF. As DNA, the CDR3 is TGTGCCACCAGCAGAGTCCCATCTCAAGAGACCCAGTACTTC.

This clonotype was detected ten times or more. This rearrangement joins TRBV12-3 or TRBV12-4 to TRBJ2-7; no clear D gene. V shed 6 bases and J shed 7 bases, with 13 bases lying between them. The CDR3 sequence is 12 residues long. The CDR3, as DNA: TGTGCCAGCAGGCTCTCCCGGACGGAGCAGTACTTC. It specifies CASRLSRTEQYF.

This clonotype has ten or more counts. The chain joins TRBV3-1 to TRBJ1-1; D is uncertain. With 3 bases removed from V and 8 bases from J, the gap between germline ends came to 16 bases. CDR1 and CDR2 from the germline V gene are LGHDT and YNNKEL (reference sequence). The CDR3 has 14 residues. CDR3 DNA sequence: TGTGCCAGCAGCCAGGGTCCCGCCCTAGGGGAAGCTTTCTTT. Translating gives CASSQGPALGEAFF.

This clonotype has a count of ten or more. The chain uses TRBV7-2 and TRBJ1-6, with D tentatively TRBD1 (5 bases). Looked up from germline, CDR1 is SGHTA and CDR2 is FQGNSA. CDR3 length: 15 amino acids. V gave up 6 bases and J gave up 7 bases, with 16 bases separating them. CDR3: CASSWDAGGNSPLHF. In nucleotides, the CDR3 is TGTGCCAGCAGTTGGGACGCGGGAGGGAATTCACCCCTCCACTTT.

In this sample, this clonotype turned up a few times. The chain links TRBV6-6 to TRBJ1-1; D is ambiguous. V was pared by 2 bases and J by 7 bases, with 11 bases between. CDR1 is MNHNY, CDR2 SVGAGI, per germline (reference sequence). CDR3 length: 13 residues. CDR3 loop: CASSYQPSGEAFF. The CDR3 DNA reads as TGTGCCAGCAGTTACCAACCTTCCGGTGAAGCTTTCTTT.

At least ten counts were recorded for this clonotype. The CDR3 DNA follows: TGCAGCGTTCGGCAGGGACTAGCCAAAAACATTCAGTACTTC. Translated, it gives CSVRQGLAKNIQYF. The V gene is TRBV29-1, the J gene TRBJ2-4, with D perhaps matching TRBD2 (6 bases). V was pared by 5 bases and J by 0 bases, with 11 bases between. The germline V gene has CDR1 SQVTM and CDR2 ANQGSEA. The CDR3 loop spans 14 amino acids.

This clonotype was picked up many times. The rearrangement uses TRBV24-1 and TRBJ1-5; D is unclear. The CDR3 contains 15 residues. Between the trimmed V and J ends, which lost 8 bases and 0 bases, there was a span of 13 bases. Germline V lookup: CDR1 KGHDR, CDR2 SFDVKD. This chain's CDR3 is CATNPLGNSNQPQHF. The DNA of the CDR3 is TGTGCCACCAATCCCCTGGGAAATAGCAATCAGCCCCAGCATTTT.

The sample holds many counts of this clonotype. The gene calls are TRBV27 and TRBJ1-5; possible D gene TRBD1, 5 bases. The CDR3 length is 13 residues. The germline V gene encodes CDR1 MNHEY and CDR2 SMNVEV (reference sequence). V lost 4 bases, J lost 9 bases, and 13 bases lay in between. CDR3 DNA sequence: TGTGCCAGCAGTTGGGACCTAACATCGCCCCAGCATTTT. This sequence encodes CASSWDLTSPQHF.

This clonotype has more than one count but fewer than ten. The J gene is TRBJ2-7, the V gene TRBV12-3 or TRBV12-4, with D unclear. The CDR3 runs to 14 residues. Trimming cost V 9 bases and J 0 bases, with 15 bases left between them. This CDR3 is CARIRSPVSYEQYF. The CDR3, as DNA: TGTGCCAGGATCCGGTCGCCAGTCTCCTACGAGCAGTACTTC.

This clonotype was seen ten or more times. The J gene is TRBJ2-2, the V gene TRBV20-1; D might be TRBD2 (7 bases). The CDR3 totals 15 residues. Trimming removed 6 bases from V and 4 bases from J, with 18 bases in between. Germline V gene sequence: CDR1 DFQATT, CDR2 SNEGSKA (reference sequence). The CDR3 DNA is TGCAGTGCCCGAAGGGTGGCGGGGGCCACCGGGGAGCTGTTTTTT. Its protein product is CSARRVAGATGELFF.

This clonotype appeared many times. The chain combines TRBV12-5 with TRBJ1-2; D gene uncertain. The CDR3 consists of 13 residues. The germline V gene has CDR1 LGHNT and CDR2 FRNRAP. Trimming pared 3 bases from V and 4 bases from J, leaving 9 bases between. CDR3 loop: CASGFNSLYGYTF. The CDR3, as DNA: TGTGCTAGTGGTTTTAACAGTCTCTATGGCTACACCTTC.

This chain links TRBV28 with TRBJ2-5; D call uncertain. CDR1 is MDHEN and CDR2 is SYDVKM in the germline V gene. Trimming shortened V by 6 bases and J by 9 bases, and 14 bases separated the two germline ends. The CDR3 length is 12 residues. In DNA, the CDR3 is TGTGCCAGCAGCTCCCCCGGATCGGCCCAGTACTTC. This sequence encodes CASSSPGSAQYF.

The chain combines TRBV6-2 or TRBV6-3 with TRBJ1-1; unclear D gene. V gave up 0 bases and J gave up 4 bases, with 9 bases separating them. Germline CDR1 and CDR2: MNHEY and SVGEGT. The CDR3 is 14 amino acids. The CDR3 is CASSYSGSVTEAFF. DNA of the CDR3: TGTGCCAGCAGTTACTCAGGGAGCGTCACTGAAGCTTTCTTT.

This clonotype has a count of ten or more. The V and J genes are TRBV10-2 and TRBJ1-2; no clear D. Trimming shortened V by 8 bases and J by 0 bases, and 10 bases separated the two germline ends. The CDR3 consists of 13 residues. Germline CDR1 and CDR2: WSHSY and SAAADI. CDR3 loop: CASRITPNYGYTF. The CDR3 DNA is TGCGCCAGCCGAATCACACCTAACTATGGCTACACCTTC.

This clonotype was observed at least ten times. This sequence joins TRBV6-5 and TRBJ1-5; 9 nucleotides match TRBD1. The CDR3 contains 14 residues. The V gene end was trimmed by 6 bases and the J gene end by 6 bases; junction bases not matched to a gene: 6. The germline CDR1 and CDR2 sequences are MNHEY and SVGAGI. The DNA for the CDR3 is TGTGCCAGCAGCTCCGGGACAGGGATTCAGCCCCAGCATTTT. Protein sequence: CASSSGTGIQPQHF.

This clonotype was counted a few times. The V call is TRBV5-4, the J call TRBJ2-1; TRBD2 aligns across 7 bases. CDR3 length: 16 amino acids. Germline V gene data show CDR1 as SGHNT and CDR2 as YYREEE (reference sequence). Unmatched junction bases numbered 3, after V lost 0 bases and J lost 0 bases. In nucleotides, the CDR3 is TGTGCCAGCAGCTTGGGGGGAGGGGCCTCCTACAATGAGCAGTTCTTC. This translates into CASSLGGGASYNEQFF.

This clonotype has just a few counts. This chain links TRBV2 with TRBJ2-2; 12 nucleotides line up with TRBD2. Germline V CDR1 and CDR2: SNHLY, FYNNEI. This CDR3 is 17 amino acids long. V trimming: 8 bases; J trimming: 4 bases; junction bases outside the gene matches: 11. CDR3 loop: CASVGLAGGPSTGELFF. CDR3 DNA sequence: TGTGCCAGCGTAGGGCTAGCGGGAGGGCCGAGCACCGGGGAGCTGTTTTTT.

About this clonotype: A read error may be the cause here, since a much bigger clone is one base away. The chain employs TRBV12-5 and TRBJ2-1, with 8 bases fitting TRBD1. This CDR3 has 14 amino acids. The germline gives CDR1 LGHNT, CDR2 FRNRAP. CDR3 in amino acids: CTSGLGQVPNEQFF. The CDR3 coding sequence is TGTACTAGTGGTTTGGGACAGGTCCCCAATGAGCAGTTCTTC.